This T cell receptor (beta chain) was observed in a study of radiotherapy plus CTLA-4 blockade in lung cancer. The method was immunoSEQ multiplex PCR; TCRdb's version includes in-frame clones alone and lacks a portion of them. The sample contains roughly 80,000 clones, about 79% of which appear only once. V was pared by 4 bases and J by 5 bases, with 9 bases between. Germline lookup yields CDR1 PRHDT and CDR2 FYEKMQ (reference sequence). The CDR3 sequence is 12 residues long. J is TRBJ2-7 and V is TRBV13; TRBD2 is a possible D gene (5 bases). The clonotype was recovered from a human donor with non-small cell lung cancer who had a partial response to radiotherapy plus ipilimumab. Some clones in this sample may be carry-over from other donors' samples. This specimen was peripheral blood, taken from a patient treated with radiotherapy plus ipilimumab. CDR3 sequence reads: CASSSDSHEQYF. The DNA of the CDR3 is TGTGCCAGCAGCTCGGACTCTCACGAGCAGTACTTC.